This T cell receptor (beta chain) was documented in a study of blood T cell repertoires in COVID-19. Looking at the study overall: Sources were T cells, B-cell-depleted T cells, or PBMCs; the material itself was cDNA or gDNA.

Using immunoSEQ multiplex PCR, the repertoire was profiled, and TCRdb retains in-frame clones only, with some absent. This table has fewer than 200,000 clones, about 85% appearing once. The CDR3 spans 15 residues. CDR1 and CDR2 from the germline V gene are MDHEN and SYDVKM. Trimming cost V 3 bases and J 5 bases, with 16 bases left between them. Sequencing was performed on peripheral blood. This chain connects TRBV28 to TRBJ1-1; maybe TRBD1 (6 bases). This TCR was recovered from a woman in her sixties with acute or convalescent COVID-19. DNA for the CDR3: TGTGCCAGCAGTTTGGGAGGGGGGGCGCGGACTGAAGCTTTCTTT. It encodes CASSLGGGARTEAFF. Full variable domain (rest looked up from reference TRBV28 and TRBJ1-1): DVKVTQSSRYLVKRTGEKVFLECVQDMDHENMFWYRQDPGLGLRLIYFSYDVKMKEKGDIPEGYSVSREKKERFSLILESASTNQTSMYLCASSLGGGARTEAFFGQGTRLTVV.